This T cell receptor beta chain originates from a study of T-cell reconstitution after alpha-beta-depleted transplantation in children. The study's findings and limits: About two months after transplant, alpha-beta T cells reportedly came from several hundred expanded graft clones. The origin of high day-60 TCRbeta diversity in some patients lay in surviving recipient T cells and thymic progenitors.

This clonotype showed up just a few times. Its specificity is unknown. Germline V gene lookup returns CDR1 SEHNR and CDR2 FQNEAQ (reference sequence). Trimming left V 1 base short and J 2 bases short, with 16 bases between. The CDR3 spans 17 residues. Unique molecular identifiers were incorporated when the TCRbeta library was constructed. TCRdb reprocessed the PCR reads with MiXCR, giving one entry per CDR3 protein. The sample consists of around 960,000 distinct CDR3 sequences, around 30% of them appearing once. The sequence was collected from a boy under two years old who had a stem cell transplant for SCID, so the T cells may come from the graft donor. The material was PBMCs, mostly from graft donor cells, obtained 360 days after TCRalphabeta/CD19-depleted stem cell transplant. The chain couples TRBV7-9 to TRBJ2-3; a possible D gene is TRBD1 (6 bases). CDR3 in amino acids: CASSLGLLQGPTDTQYF. The CDR3 coding sequence is TGTGCCAGCAGCTTAGGCCTCCTACAGGGACCCACAGATACGCAGTATTTT.